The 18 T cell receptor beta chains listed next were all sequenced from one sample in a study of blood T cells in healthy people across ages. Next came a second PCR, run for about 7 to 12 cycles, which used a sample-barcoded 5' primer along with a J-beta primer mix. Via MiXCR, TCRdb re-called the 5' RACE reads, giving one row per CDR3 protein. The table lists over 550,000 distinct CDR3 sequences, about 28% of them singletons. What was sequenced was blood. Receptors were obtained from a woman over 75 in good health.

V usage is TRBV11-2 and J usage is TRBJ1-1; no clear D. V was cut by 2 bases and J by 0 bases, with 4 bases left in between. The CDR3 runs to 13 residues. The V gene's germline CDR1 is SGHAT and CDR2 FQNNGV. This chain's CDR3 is CASSLFVNTEAFF. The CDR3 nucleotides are TGTGCCAGCAGCTTATTTGTGAACACTGAAGCTTTCTTT.

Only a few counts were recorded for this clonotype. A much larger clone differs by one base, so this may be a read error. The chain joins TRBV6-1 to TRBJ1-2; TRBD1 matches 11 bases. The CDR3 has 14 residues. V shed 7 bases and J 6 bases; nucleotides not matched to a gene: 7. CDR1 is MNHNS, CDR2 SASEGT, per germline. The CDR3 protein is CASNPRTGGDGYTF. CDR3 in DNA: TGTGCCAGCAATCCTCGGACAGGGGGCGATGGCTACACCTTC.

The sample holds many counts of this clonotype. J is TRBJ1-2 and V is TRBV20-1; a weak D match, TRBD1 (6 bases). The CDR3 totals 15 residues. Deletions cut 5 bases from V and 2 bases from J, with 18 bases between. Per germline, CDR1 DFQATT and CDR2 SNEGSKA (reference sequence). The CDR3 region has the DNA TGCAGTGCTCCGACTGTACAGGGTGCCAACTATGGCTACACCTTC. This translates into CSAPTVQGANYGYTF.

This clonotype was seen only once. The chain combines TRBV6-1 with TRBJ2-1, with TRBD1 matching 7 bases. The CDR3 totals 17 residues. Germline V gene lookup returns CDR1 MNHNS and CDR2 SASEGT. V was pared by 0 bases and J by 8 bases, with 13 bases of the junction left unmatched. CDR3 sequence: CASSEAVTGRVGDEQFF. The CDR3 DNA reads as TGTGCCAGCAGTGAAGCGGTGACAGGGAGAGTAGGAGATGAGCAGTTCTTC.

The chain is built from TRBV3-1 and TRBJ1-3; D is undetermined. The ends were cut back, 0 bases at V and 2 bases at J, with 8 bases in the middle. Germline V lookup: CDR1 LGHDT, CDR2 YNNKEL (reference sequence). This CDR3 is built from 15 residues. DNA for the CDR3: TGTGCCAGCAGCCAAGATCTGTCGGCTGGAAACACCATATATTTT. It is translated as CASSQDLSAGNTIYF. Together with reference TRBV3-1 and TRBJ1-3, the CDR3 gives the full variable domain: DTAVSQTPKYLVTQMGNDKSIKCEQNLGHDTMYWYKQDSKKFLKIMFSYNNKELIINETVPNRFSPKSPDKAHLNLHINSLELGDSAVYFCASSQDLSAGNTIYFGEGSWLTVV.

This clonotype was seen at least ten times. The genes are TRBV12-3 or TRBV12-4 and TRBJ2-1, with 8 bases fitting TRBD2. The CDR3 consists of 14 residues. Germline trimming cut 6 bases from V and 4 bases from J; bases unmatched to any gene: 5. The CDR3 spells CASSLLAAYNEQFF. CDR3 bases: TGTGCCAGCAGCCTACTAGCGGCATACAATGAGCAGTTCTTC.

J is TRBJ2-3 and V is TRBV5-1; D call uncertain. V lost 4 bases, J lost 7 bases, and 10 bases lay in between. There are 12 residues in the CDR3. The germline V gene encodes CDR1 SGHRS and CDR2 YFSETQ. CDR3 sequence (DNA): TGCGCCAGCAGCAGCAAAGGCAATACGCAGTATTTT. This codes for CASSSKGNTQYF.

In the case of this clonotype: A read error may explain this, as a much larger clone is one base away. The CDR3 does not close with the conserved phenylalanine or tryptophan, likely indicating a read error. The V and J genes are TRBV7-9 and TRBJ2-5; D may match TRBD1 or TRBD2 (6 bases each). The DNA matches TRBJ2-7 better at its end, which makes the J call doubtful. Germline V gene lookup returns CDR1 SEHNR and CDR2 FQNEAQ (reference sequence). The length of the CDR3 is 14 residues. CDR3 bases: TGTGCCAGCAGCTTTAACCAGGGGAGGTCCGAGCAGTACTAC. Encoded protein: CASSFNQGRSEQYY.

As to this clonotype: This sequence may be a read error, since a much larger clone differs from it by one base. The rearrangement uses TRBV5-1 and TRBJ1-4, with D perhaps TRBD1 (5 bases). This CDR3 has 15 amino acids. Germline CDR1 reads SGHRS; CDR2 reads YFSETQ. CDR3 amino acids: CASSLAPGKGEKPFF. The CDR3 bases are TGCGCCAGCAGCTTGGCCCCAGGGAAGGGTGAAAAACCGTTTTTT.

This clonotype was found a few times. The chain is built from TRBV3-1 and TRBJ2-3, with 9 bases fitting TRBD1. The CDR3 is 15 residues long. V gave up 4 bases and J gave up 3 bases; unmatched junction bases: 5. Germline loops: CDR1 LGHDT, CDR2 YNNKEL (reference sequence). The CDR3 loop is CASSLRDRETDTQYF. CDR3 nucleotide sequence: TGTGCCAGCAGCCTTAGGGACAGGGAGACAGATACGCAGTATTTT.

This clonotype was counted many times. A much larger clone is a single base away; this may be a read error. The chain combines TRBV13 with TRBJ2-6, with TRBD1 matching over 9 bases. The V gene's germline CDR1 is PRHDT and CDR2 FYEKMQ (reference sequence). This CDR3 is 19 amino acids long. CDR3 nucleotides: TGTGCCAGCAGCTTGAGGTCCGGGACAGGGACTTCTGGGGCCAACGTCCGGACTTTC. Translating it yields CASSLRSGTGTSGANVRTF.

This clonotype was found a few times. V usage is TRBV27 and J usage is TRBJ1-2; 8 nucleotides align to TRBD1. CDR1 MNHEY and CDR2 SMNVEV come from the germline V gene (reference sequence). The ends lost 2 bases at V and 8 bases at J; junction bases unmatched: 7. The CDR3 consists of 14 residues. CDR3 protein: CASSLRTGKGGYTF. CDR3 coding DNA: TGTGCCAGCAGTTTAAGGACAGGGAAGGGCGGCTACACCTTC.

CDR3 coding DNA: TGTGCCGGCAAGTTGACAGTCTCAGCCTACGAGCAGTACTTC. As protein: CAGKLTVSAYEQYF. The chain employs TRBV6-5 and TRBJ2-4; a weak D match, TRBD1 (5 bases). The J call may be faulty, since TRBJ2-7 better matches the DNA end. Looked up from germline, CDR1 is MNHEY and CDR2 is SVGAGI. The CDR3 is made up of 14 amino acids.

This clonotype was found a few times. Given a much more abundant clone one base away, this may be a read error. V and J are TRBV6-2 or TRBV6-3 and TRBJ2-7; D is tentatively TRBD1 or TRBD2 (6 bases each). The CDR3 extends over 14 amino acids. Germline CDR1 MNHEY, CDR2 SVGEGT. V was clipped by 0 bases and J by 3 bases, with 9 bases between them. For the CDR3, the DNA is TGTGCCAGCAGTTACTCGGGGGGCCTCTACGAGCAGTACTTC. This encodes CASSYSGGLYEQYF.

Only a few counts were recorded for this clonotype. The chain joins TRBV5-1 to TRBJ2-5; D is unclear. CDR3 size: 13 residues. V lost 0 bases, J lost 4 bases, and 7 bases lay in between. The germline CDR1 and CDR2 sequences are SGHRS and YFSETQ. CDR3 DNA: TGCGCCAGCAGCTTGGTGGTAGGAGAGACCCAGTACTTC. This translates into CASSLVVGETQYF.

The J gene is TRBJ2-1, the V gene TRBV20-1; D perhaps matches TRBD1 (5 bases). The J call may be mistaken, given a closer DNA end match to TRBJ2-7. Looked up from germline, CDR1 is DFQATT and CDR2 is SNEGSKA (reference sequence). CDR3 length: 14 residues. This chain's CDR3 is CSAKTASSYNEQYF. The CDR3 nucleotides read TGCAGTGCCAAGACAGCAAGCTCCTACAATGAGCAGTACTTC.

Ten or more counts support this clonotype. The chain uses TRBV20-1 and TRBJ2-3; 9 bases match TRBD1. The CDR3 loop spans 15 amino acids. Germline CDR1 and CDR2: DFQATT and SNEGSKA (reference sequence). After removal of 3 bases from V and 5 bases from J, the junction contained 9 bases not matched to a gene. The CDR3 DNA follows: TGCAGTGCTAGTCCCACAGGGGGCACAGGAGATACGCAGTATTTT. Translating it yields CSASPTGGTGDTQYF.

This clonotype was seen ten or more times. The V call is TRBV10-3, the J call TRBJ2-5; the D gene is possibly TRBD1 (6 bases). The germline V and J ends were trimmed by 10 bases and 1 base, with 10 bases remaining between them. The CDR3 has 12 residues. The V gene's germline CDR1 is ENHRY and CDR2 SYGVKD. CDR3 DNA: TGTGCCACCCGGGACACCCAAGAGACCCAGTACTTC. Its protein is CATRDTQETQYF.